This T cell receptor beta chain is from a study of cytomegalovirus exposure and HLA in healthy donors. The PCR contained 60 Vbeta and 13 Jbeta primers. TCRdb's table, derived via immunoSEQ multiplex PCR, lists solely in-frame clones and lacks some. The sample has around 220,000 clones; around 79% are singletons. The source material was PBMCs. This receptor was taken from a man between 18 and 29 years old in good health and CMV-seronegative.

CDR3 sequence reads: CASRLGQLATEAFF. The CDR3, as DNA: TGTGCCAGCAGACTTGGACAGTTGGCGACTGAAGCTTTCTTT. The V and J genes are TRBV2 and TRBJ1-1; tentatively, D is TRBD1 (6 bases). The CDR3 runs to 14 residues. Trimming removed 6 bases at V and 5 bases at J, with 16 bases between. Per the germline V gene, CDR1 is SNHLY and CDR2 is FYNNEI.